The following is a TCR beta chain sequence with its context. The sample comes from a study of T cell responses to AZD1222 COVID-19 vaccine. Here immunoSEQ multiplex PCR was the method, and the copy in TCRdb shows in-frame clones only, minus some. The sample lists around 130,000 clones; roughly nine tenths were seen once. Germline V gene data show CDR1 as SGHDT and CDR2 as YYEEEE. CDR3 size: 13 residues. V was shortened by 6 bases and J by 3 bases, with 9 bases between the two germline ends. The chain is built from TRBV5-6 and TRBJ2-2, with D possibly being TRBD1 (6 bases). The clonotype comes from an adult in good health. The sequenced sample was peripheral blood, obtained on day 0 of AZD1222 vaccination. DNA for the CDR3: TGTGCCAGCACGCGGACAGACACCGGGGAGCTGTTTTTT. Its protein product is CASTRTDTGELFF.